Included here is one TCR beta chain sequence, with context. Its target antigen remains unknown. No qualities accompany the bases; no much larger clone lies one base away. The CDR3 regions of human TCRbeta chains were analyzed by immunosequencing. As for the original processing: TCRs in the repertoires were compared against a reference library of SARS-CoV-2-specific TCRs that had been generated with the MIRA antigen-specificity platform. Breadth was defined as the fraction of unique TCRs that were SARS-CoV-2-associated, and depth was defined as the fraction of total T cells that were SARS-CoV-2-associated. Using the MIRA data, each spike-specific TCR was assigned both to the spike region to which the TCR was reactive and to a CD4 or CD8 class. Log10-transformed breadth and depth values were compared by one-way ANOVA with Sidak's multiple comparisons tests. Drawn from immuneACCESS, this table holds only the in-frame rearrangements with V and J called that TCRdb kept. Clones are partly lost; checked studies trace under half to an unresolved V gene and leave the rest unexplained. For V, J and clone size, that table is used; D and trimming come from the DNA. The sample contains 150,000 to 200,000 clones, almost 95% of them found a single time. The top ten clonotypes cover about 2.5% of the sample.

This sample's time point label indicates: baseline before first vaccination. The vaccinee samples were drawn from two UK trials, COV001 and COV002, one of which was a single-blind randomized controlled phase 2/3 trial testing AZD1222 (ChAdOx1 nCoV-19) in healthy adults. For TCRbeta chain sequencing, PBMC samples were collected from trial participants at day 0 and at day 28 after the second dose. The data originate from a study of T cell responses to AZD1222 COVID-19 vaccine (dated by TCRdb to the early 2020s). About the investigation overall: AZD1222 recipients whose second dose came at about 4 weeks and those whose second dose came at about 12 weeks were combined into one group, since spike-specific TCR depth and breadth did not differ between the two schedules. TCR sequencing covered some 250 trial participants: 207 given two doses of AZD1222 and around 26 given two doses of MenACWY control vaccine. Trial participants were enrolled by age into 18-55, 56-69 and 70-plus year subgroups, with roughly 160, 29 and 62 TCR-sequenced participants respectively. On the study overall, not on this receptor specifically: Conclusions about previously exposed vaccinees are limited because only a handful of AZD1222 recipients were SARS-CoV-2 seropositive at baseline. In the small 56-69-year group, the increase in depth fell short of significance, most likely because of low power. Most participants were white British and females outnumbered males, and the authors suggested that clonal diversity may have been underestimated. Reportedly, almost half of the unique spike-specific TCRs recognized epitopes lying outside the regions that are mutated in the B.1.351 and B.1.1.7 variants. Spike-specific TCR breadth and depth rose significantly after two AZD1222 doses compared with day 0 and with MenACWY recipients. Vaccine-associated CD4 TCRs spanned the whole spike protein, with dominant responses in regions 160-218 and 743-854. No day 14 peak-response samples were available, so repertoires were characterized only after the peak T cell response.

The CDR3 runs 14 residues from the cysteine to the phenylalanine. The CDR3 DNA has 42 bases and is translated from base 1. V drops 6 bases and J drops 1 base, leaving 12 bases in between. CDR1 and CDR2 are drawn from the germline V gene: SNHLY, FYNNEI. This sequence was found in an adult in good health. Recombination connected TRBV2 to TRBJ1-1; the D segment could be TRBD1, given 5 matching bases. This sample comprised peripheral blood, obtained on day 0 of AZD1222 vaccination. The CDR3 is CASRSGTGNTEAFF. The DNA is TGTGCCAGCAGGTCAGGGACTGGGAACACTGAAGCTTTCTTT.